A single T cell receptor beta chain is shown here with its context. There are 15 residues in the CDR3. J lost 5 bases, V lost 0 bases, and 6 bases had no gene match. Germline CDR1 reads MNHEY; CDR2 reads SVGAGI. Deep was the level used in running the assay. Assay used: immunoSEQ multiplex PCR; TCRdb lists only in-frame clones, some missing. Here the sample spans 2 million to 2.5 million clones, roughly 95% being singletons. This sample was included in a study of shared clonotypes between healthy human individuals. This rearrangement joins TRBV6-5 to TRBJ1-1; 7 bases are shared with TRBD1. What was sequenced was naive CD4+ T cells sorted from blood. Documented subset: CD45RA+ positively selected. This TCR was sampled from a young man in good health. CDR3 loop: CASSYSPKGATEAFF. CDR3 DNA sequence: TGTGCCAGCAGTTACTCTCCTAAGGGGGCGACTGAAGCTTTCTTT.